These 29 T cell receptor beta chains came from one sample sequenced in a study of blood T cells in healthy people across ages. The second PCR ran roughly 6 to 11 cycles with a sample-barcoded 5' primer and J-beta primers. MiXCR was run by TCRdb on the 5' RACE reads, yielding one entry per CDR3 protein. The sample shows 800,000 to 1,000,000 distinct CDR3 sequences, under 50% of them seen only once. The sequenced material came from blood. The receptor source for this set is a man aged 25 to 40 in good health.

V gene TRBV20-1 combines with J gene TRBJ2-5; TRBD2 might be the D (5 bases). This CDR3 is 16 amino acids long. Deletions cut 6 bases from V and 11 bases from J, with 31 bases between. Germline CDR1 is DFQATT and CDR2 is SNEGSKA (reference sequence). The CDR3 sequence is CSALRGRARSYNEQYF. Here the CDR3 DNA reads TGCAGTGCCCTCCGGGGTCGAGCCCGATCCTACAATGAGCAGTACTTC.

The genes are TRBV15 and TRBJ1-5; the D is unclear. Trimming took off 0 bases at V and 5 bases at J, with 5 bases between the two ends. The CDR3 length is 13 residues. CDR1 is LNHNV and CDR2 is YYDKDF in the germline V gene (reference sequence). CDR3: CATSRDRDQPQHF. Here the CDR3 DNA reads TGTGCCACCAGCAGAGACCGGGATCAGCCCCAGCATTTT.

This chain uses TRBV29-1 with TRBJ1-2; D is ambiguous. The CDR3 extends over 12 amino acids. CDR1 is SQVTM and CDR2 is ANQGSEA in the germline V gene. V dropped 7 bases and J dropped 1 base, with 10 bases sitting between them. This chain's CDR3 is CSAHGDNYGYTF. CDR3 DNA: TGCAGCGCCCACGGGGATAACTATGGCTACACCTTC.

V usage is TRBV18 and J usage is TRBJ1-4; no firm D call. Germline V gene sequence: CDR1 KGHSH, CDR2 LQKENI. The CDR3 runs 14 residues. V lost 1 base, J lost 5 bases, and 8 bases lay in between. CDR3 protein: CASSPQSGNEKLFF. The CDR3 DNA is TGTGCCAGCTCACCACAGTCTGGGAATGAAAAACTGTTTTTT.

Comment on this clonotype: The junction shows a germline mismatch at one end, possibly a read error. The genes are TRBV3-1 and TRBJ2-1; a possible D gene is TRBD2 (7 bases). The CDR3 runs 18 residues. Per germline, CDR1 LGHDT and CDR2 YNNKEL (reference sequence). CDR3 DNA: TGTGCCAGCAGCCAAAATACGGGGGGCCGAATCTCCTGCAATGAGCAGTTCTTC. It specifies CASSQNTGGRISCNEQFF.

The CDR3: CAWSLLDGTGELFF. The CDR3 DNA reads as TGTGCCTGGAGTCTCCTCGACGGCACCGGGGAGCTGTTTTTT. The V and J genes are TRBV30 and TRBJ2-2; no clear D gene. With 2 bases removed from V and 4 bases from J, the gap between germline ends came to 11 bases. There are 14 residues in the CDR3. The germline gives CDR1 GTSNPN, CDR2 SVGIG (reference sequence).

The chain links TRBV27 to TRBJ2-5; D is possibly TRBD1 (5 bases). TRBJ2-7 explains the end of the DNA better; the J call may be wrong. This CDR3 spans 14 amino acids. Germline loops: CDR1 MNHEY, CDR2 SMNVEV (reference sequence). CDR3 sequence: CASSLAGALYEQYF. CDR3 coding DNA: TGTGCCAGCAGTTTAGCTGGGGCCTTGTACGAGCAGTACTTC.

The chain recombines TRBV2 with TRBJ1-5, with a possible D match to TRBD1 (6 bases). V was clipped by 7 bases and J by 4 bases, with 14 bases between them. CDR1 is SNHLY and CDR2 is FYNNEI in the germline V gene. The CDR3 consists of 14 residues. The CDR3 DNA sequence: TGTGCCAGCACTTTGCAGCAGGGGAATCAGCCCCAGCATTTT. Translating it yields CASTLQQGNQPQHF. Full variable domain (rest looked up from reference TRBV2 and TRBJ1-5): EPEVTQTPSHQVTQMGQEVILRCVPISNHLYFYWYRQILGQKVEFLVSFYNNEISEKSEIFDDQFSVERPDGSNFTLKIRSTKLEDSAMYFCASTLQQGNQPQHFGDGTRLSIL.

This clonotype showed up just a few times. The rearrangement joins TRBV21-1 to TRBJ2-1. TRBV21-1 is a documented pseudogene. The CDR3 extends over 12 amino acids. As DNA, the CDR3 is TGTGCCAGCAGCAAAGCTATAAGTGAGCAGTTCTTC. Encoded protein: CASSKAISEQFF.

Details on this clonotype: A read error may be the cause here, since a much bigger clone is one base away. The V and J genes are TRBV29-1 and TRBJ1-4; TRBD1 might be the D (5 bases). Per the germline V gene, CDR1 is SQVTM and CDR2 is ANQGSEA. CDR3 length equals 12 residues. V dropped 7 bases and J dropped 4 bases, with 10 bases sitting between them. CDR3 bases: TGCAGCGGGGGACTGAGTAATGAAAAACTGTTTTTT. Protein sequence: CSGGLSNEKLFF. The entire variable domain, with the rest obtained from reference TRBV29-1 and TRBJ1-4, is as follows: SAVISQKPSRDICQRGTSLTIQCQVDSQVTMMFWYRQQPGQSLTLIATANQGSEATYESGFVIDKFPISRPNLTFSTLTVSNMSPEDSSIYLCSGGLSNEKLFFGSGTQLSVL.

The chain employs TRBV2 and TRBJ1-5; D not resolved. The CDR3 contains 14 residues. Per germline, CDR1 SNHLY and CDR2 FYNNEI. Trimming took 1 base from V and 5 from J, leaving 9 bases between them. CDR3 loop: CASSEGGRDQPQHF. CDR3 DNA: TGTGCCAGCAGTGAAGGAGGGAGGGATCAGCCCCAGCATTTT.

This clonotype was observed a handful of times. V usage is TRBV7-2 and J usage is TRBJ2-5; D remains unclear. Germline values: CDR1 SGHTA, CDR2 FQGNSA. The CDR3 is 11 amino acids. V lost 4 bases and J lost 5, with 5 bases in between. DNA for the CDR3: TGTGCCAGCAGCTATCACGAGACCCAGTACTTC. The encoded protein is CASSYHETQYF. Based on the CDR3 plus reference TRBV7-2 and TRBJ2-5, the full variable domain is GAGVSQSPSNKVTEKGKDVELRCDPISGHTALYWYRQSLGQGLEFLIYFQGNSAPDKSGLPSDRFSAERTGGSVSTLTIQRTQQEDSAVYLCASSYHETQYFGPGTRLLVL.

There are a few counts of this clonotype. The genes are TRBV4-2 and TRBJ2-7; D not certain. The V and J ends lost 1 base and 2 bases respectively, with 9 bases between them. This CDR3 region has 14 residues. CDR1 LGHNA and CDR2 YNFKEQ come from the germline V gene. CDR3 coding DNA: TGTGCCAGCAGCCAAGCCCCAGGCCCCTACGAGCAGTACTTC. Translation gives CASSQAPGPYEQYF.

The chain uses TRBV10-3 and TRBJ2-7; 10 nucleotides agree with TRBD2. The J call may be in error: the DNA end matches TRBJ2-5 better. Per germline, CDR1 ENHRY and CDR2 SYGVKD. This CDR3 has 13 residues. As DNA, the CDR3 is TGTGCCATCAGTCAGACTAGCGGGGAGACCCAGTACTTC. Amino acids: CAISQTSGETQYF.

The chain recombines TRBV6-6 with TRBJ2-7; D remains unclear. V shed 6 bases and J shed 4 bases, with 10 bases lying between them. The CDR3 consists of 12 residues. CDR1 and CDR2 (germline): MNHNY, SVGAGI (reference sequence). CDR3 in DNA: TGTGCCAGCAGGTGGTCCGGTTACGAGCAGTACTTC. Translated, it gives CASRWSGYEQYF.

This clonotype was seen many times. The chain recombines TRBV7-9 with TRBJ2-5; D uncertain. Germline V gene data show CDR1 as SEHNR and CDR2 as FQNEAQ (reference sequence). The CDR3 contains 12 residues. Trimming removed 6 bases from V and 2 bases from J, with 7 bases in between. CDR3 amino acids: CASSLRQETQYF. Written as DNA, the CDR3 is TGTGCCAGCAGTTTGAGGCAAGAGACCCAGTACTTC.

This chain joins TRBV5-6 and TRBJ2-7; 9 nucleotides align to TRBD1. The CDR3 covers 14 residues. V shed 4 bases, J shed 7 bases, and the junction held 9 bases outside the gene matches. In germline, CDR1 is SGHDT, CDR2 YYEEEE. In DNA form, the CDR3 reads TGTGCCAGCAGCGCTGGACAGGGGACGTTGGAGCAGTACTTC. Translation: CASSAGQGTLEQYF.

This rearrangement joins TRBV5-1 to TRBJ2-7; TRBD1 matches at 8 bases. Germline-derived CDR1 and CDR2 are SGHRS and YFSETQ. The J segment lost 0 bases and the V segment lost 2 bases, leaving 7 bases of the junction unmatched. CDR3 length: 16 amino acids. The CDR3 DNA reads as TGCGCCAGCAGCTTAAGACAGGGGATGAGCTCCTACGAGCAGTACTTC. Its protein product is CASSLRQGMSSYEQYF.

The CDR3 reads CASSSQGAGNEQFF. The CDR3 DNA sequence: TGCGCCAGCAGCTCACAGGGGGCTGGAAATGAGCAGTTCTTC. The gene calls are TRBV5-1 and TRBJ2-1, with TRBD1 matching over 9 bases. V was pared by 3 bases and J by 7 bases, with 5 bases of the junction left unmatched. The CDR3 runs to 14 residues. CDR1 and CDR2 (germline): SGHRS, YFSETQ. The variable domain in full, completed from reference TRBV5-1 and TRBJ2-1, reads KAGVTQTPRYLIKTRGQQVTLSCSPISGHRSVSWYQQTPGQGLQFLFEYFSETQRNKGNFPGRFSGRQFSNSRSEMNVSTLELGDSALYLCASSSQGAGNEQFFGPGTRLTVL.

The chain uses TRBV29-1 and TRBJ2-7, with D tentatively TRBD2 (5 bases). The CDR3 spans 11 residues. The ends were cut back, 4 bases at V and 8 bases at J, with 12 bases in the middle. From germline, CDR1 is SQVTM and CDR2 ANQGSEA. The CDR3: CSVGAGTQQYF. CDR3 bases: TGCAGCGTTGGTGCGGGTACCCAGCAGTACTTC.

This clonotype was observed a handful of times. J is TRBJ2-5 and V is TRBV3-1; D remains ambiguous. Germline CDR1 and CDR2: LGHDT and YNNKEL (reference sequence). The V and J ends lost 1 base and 6 bases respectively, with 6 bases between them. This CDR3 contains 12 residues. The chain's CDR3 is CASSQAEKTQYF. In DNA, the CDR3 is TGTGCCAGCAGCCAAGCCGAAAAGACCCAGTACTTC.

The chain combines TRBV6-2 or TRBV6-3 with TRBJ2-5; a possible D gene is TRBD2 (6 bases). The germline gives CDR1 MNHEY, CDR2 SVGEGT. Trimming left V 2 bases short and J 5 bases short, with 12 bases between. The CDR3 loop spans 14 amino acids. This chain's CDR3 is CASSYVEGSETQYF. In DNA form, the CDR3 reads TGTGCCAGCAGTTACGTGGAGGGGTCGGAGACCCAGTACTTC.

This sequence joins TRBV5-1 and TRBJ1-6; 9 bases agree with TRBD1. Germline CDR1 and CDR2: SGHRS and YFSETQ. V was clipped by 3 bases and J by 4 bases; unmatched bases: 5. This CDR3 contains 16 residues. In DNA, the CDR3 is TGCGCCAGCAGCTCCCTCGGGACAGGGTATAATTCACCCCTCCACTTT. Its translation is CASSSLGTGYNSPLHF.

V gene TRBV5-5 combines with J gene TRBJ1-4; 8 bases match TRBD1. The CDR3 covers 15 residues. Germline CDR1 and CDR2: SGHKS and YYEKEE (reference sequence). V shed 1 base, J shed 7 bases, and the junction held 6 bases outside the gene matches. CDR3 residues: CASSLNTGGVEKLFF. The CDR3 coding sequence is TGTGCCAGCAGCTTGAATACAGGGGGAGTTGAAAAACTGTTTTTT.

The chain links TRBV6-2 or TRBV6-3 to TRBJ2-1, with D hard to call. The germline V and J ends were trimmed by 5 bases and 5 bases, with 7 bases remaining between them. Per the germline V gene, CDR1 is MNHEY and CDR2 is SVGEGT. The CDR3 length is 12 residues. CDR3 DNA: TGTGCCAGCAGTACCCCACACAATGAGCAGTTCTTC. It encodes CASSTPHNEQFF.

The chain joins TRBV7-9 to TRBJ2-3; D may correspond to TRBD1 or TRBD2 (5 bases each). This CDR3 region has 15 residues. V lost 5 bases and J 0 bases, leaving 12 bases between the germline ends. Per the germline V gene, CDR1 is SEHNR and CDR2 is FQNEAQ (reference sequence). This chain's CDR3 is CASSGTDTSTDTQYF. As DNA, the CDR3 is TGTGCCAGCAGCGGGACCGACACTAGCACAGATACGCAGTATTTT.

The V and J genes are TRBV28 and TRBJ2-1; D possibly matches TRBD1 or TRBD2 (5 bases each). The J call is in doubt because the DNA end fits TRBJ2-7 better. Per the germline V gene, CDR1 is MDHEN and CDR2 is SYDVKM. The CDR3 consists of 15 residues. CDR3 nucleotide sequence: TGTGCCAGTATGGGACCTTCGAGCTCCTACAATGAGCAGTACTTC. As protein: CASMGPSSSYNEQYF.

The CDR3 loop reads CASSLAPLPLDRGNIYQPQHF. Written as DNA, the CDR3 is TGTGCCAGCAGTTTAGCCCCTCTACCTCTAGACAGGGGGAATATTTATCAGCCCCAGCATTTT. V is TRBV12-3 or TRBV12-4 and J is TRBJ1-5; TRBD1 matches 9 bases. The CDR3 length is 21 residues. J gave up 5 bases and V 0 bases, and 20 bases lay outside the gene matches.

The chain has TRBV4-3 and TRBJ1-4; D may be TRBD1 (5 bases). The CDR3 covers 15 residues. The germline CDR1 and CDR2 sequences are LGHNA and YSLEER. Deletions cut 0 bases from V and 7 bases from J, with 12 bases between. The DNA of the CDR3 is TGCGCCAGCAGCCAAGATTGGGACCTATTTGAAAAACTGTTTTTT. Translating gives CASSQDWDLFEKLFF.